These 5 T cell receptor beta chains were all obtained from the same sample, sequenced in a study of cytomegalovirus exposure and HLA in healthy donors. Researchers ran the PCR with 60 Vbeta and 13 Jbeta primers. Using immunoSEQ multiplex PCR, the repertoire was profiled, and TCRdb retains in-frame clones only, with some absent. This sample carries roughly 220,000 clones, 60% to 80% of them seen once, and the ten largest clones take 1.8%. Material for sequencing was PBMCs. These receptors all stem from a young woman in good health and CMV-seronegative.

This chain joins TRBV5-1 and TRBJ2-5, with D unclear. Germline values: CDR1 SGHRS, CDR2 YFSETQ. Trimming pared 3 bases from V and 5 bases from J, leaving 17 bases between. This CDR3 spans 15 amino acids. The CDR3 DNA follows: TGCGCCAGCAGCTCTGAGGCACGGATCTTCGAGACCCAGTACTTC. Translation: CASSSEARIFETQYF.

The J gene is TRBJ2-1, the V gene TRBV2; D ambiguous. The CDR3 is made up of 11 amino acids. Trimming pared 6 bases from V and 6 bases from J, leaving 6 bases between. Germline loops: CDR1 SNHLY, CDR2 FYNNEI. DNA for the CDR3: TGTGCCAGCAGGCTTAGCAATGAGCAGTTCTTC. Its protein is CASRLSNEQFF.

This clone was detected a few times. This chain uses TRBV19 with TRBJ2-2, with D possibly matching TRBD2 (5 bases). The ends were cut back, 8 bases at V and 0 bases at J, with 10 bases in the middle. This CDR3 has 14 amino acids. Germline V gene lookup returns CDR1 LNHDA and CDR2 SQIVND (reference sequence). This CDR3 reads CASSPGTNTGELFF. The CDR3 bases are TGTGCCAGTTCCCCCGGGACGAACACCGGGGAGCTGTTTTTT.

The V gene is TRBV21-1, the J gene TRBJ2-1; the D call TRBD1 from the table was never checked on the DNA. TRBV21-1 is a recognized pseudogene. The CDR3 covers 19 residues. CDR3 sequence reads: CASSYGRDRANSSYNEQFF. CDR3 DNA sequence: TGTGCCAGCAGCTATGGTAGGGACAGGGCCAATAGCTCCTACAATGAGCAGTTCTTC.

J is TRBJ2-3 and V is TRBV10-2; D is ambiguous. V shed 0 bases and J shed 12 bases, with 7 bases lying between them. Germline V gene data show CDR1 as WSHSY and CDR2 as SAAADI. The CDR3 is 11 residues long. Here the CDR3 reads CASSESEFQYF. In nucleotides, the CDR3 is TGCGCCAGCAGTGAGTCGGAGTTTCAGTATTTT.